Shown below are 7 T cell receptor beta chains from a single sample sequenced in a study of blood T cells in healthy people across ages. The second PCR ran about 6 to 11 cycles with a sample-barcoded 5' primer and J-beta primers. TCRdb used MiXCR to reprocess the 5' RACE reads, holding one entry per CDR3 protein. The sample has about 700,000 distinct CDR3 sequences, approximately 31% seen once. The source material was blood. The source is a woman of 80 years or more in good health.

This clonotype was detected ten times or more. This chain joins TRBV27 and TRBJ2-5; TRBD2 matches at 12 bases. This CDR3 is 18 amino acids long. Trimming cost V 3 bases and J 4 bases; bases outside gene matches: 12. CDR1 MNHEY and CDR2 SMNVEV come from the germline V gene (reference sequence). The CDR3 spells CASSFLTSGGRGGETQYF. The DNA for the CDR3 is TGTGCCAGCAGTTTCCTGACTAGCGGGGGCCGCGGGGGAGAGACCCAGTACTTC.

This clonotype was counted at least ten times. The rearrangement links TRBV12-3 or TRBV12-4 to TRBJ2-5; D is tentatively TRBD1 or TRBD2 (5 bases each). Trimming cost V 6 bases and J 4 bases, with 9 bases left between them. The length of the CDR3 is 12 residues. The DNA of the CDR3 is TGTGCCAGCAGGGGGGACGGAGAGACCCAGTACTTC. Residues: CASRGDGETQYF.

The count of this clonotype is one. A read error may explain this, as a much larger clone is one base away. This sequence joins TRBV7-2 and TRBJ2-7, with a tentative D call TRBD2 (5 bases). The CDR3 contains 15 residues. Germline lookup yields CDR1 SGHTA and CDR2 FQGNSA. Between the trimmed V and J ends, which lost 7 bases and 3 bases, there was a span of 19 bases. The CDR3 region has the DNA TGTGCCAGCAACACAACCGGGATAGGGAACTACGAGCAGTACTTC. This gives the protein CASNTTGIGNYEQYF.

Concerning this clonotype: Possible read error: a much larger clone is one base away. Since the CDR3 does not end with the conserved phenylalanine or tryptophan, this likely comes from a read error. This CDR3 is CASSLGGVAGPQQYL. The CDR3 nucleotides are TGTGCCAGCAGCTTAGGTGGAGTAGCGGGGCCCCAGCAGTACCTC. The chain carries TRBV7-9 and TRBJ2-7; 8 positions match TRBD2. This CDR3 contains 15 residues. Germline V lookup: CDR1 SEHNR, CDR2 FQNEAQ (reference sequence). With V trimmed by 1 base and J by 8 bases, 10 bases remained unmatched.

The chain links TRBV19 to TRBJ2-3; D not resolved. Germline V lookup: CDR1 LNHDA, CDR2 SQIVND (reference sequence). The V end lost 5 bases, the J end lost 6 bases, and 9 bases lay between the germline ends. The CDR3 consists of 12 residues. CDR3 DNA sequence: TGTGCCAGTAGTTCCCCGGTGGATACGCAGTATTTT. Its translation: CASSSPVDTQYF.

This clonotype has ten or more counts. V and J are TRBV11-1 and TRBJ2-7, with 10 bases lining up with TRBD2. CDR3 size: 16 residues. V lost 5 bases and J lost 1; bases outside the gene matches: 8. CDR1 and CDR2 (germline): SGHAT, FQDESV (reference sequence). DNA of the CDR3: TGTGCCAGCAGCCCCTTAGCGGGGGGACTATCCTACGAGCAGTACTTC. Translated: CASSPLAGGLSYEQYF.

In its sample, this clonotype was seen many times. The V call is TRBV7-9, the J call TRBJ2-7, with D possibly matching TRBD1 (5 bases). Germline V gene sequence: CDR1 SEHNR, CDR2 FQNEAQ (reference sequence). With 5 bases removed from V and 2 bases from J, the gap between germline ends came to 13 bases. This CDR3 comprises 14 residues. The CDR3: CASSPAGNPYEQYF. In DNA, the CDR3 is TGTGCCAGCAGCCCAGCAGGGAACCCCTACGAGCAGTACTTC.